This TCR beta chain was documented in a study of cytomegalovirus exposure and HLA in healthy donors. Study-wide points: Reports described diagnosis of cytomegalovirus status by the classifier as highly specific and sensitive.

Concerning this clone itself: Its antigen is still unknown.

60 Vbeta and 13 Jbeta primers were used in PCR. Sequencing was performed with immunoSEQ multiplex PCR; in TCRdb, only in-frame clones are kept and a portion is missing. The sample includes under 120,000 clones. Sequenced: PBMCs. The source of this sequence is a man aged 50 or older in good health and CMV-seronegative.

The CDR3: CASSRPGTVNNEQFF. The CDR3 DNA follows: TGTGCCAGCAGCCGTCCCGGGACAGTCAACAATGAGCAGTTCTTC. The chain links TRBV7-9 to TRBJ2-1; 7 nucleotides align to TRBD1. The ends lost 5 bases at V and 5 bases at J; junction bases unmatched: 9. This CDR3 has 15 residues. CDR1 and CDR2 from the germline V gene are SEHNR and FQNEAQ (reference sequence).